A selection of T cell receptor beta chains follows, all from one sample in a study of cytomegalovirus exposure and HLA in healthy donors. The repertoire was sequenced with immunoSEQ multiplex PCR; TCRdb's copy has only in-frame clones and lacks some. The sample includes tens of thousands of clones, roughly 80% of them seen just once. The sample taken for sequencing was PBMCs. Receptor source: a man aged 50 to 59 in good health and CMV-seropositive. Each CDR3 is given with its conserved first and last residue. A D gene is named only where the DNA matches it firmly. Rows may omit the clone size; those that give it use once, few, many or a size class.

j_gene: TRBJ1-1; v_gene: TRBV2; d_gene: .; abundance: .; CDR3aa: CATNQGLDTEAFF; CDR3nt: TGTGCCACAAATCAGGGGCTGGACACTGAAGCTTTCTTT
j_gene: TRBJ1-1; v_gene: TRBV30; d_gene: .; abundance: .; CDR3aa: CAWSVSEWNTEAFF; CDR3nt: TGTGCCTGGAGTGTATCTGAGTGGAACACTGAAGCTTTCTTT
j_gene: TRBJ1-5; v_gene: TRBV5-1; d_gene: .; abundance: few; CDR3aa: CASSLGETGPNQPQHF; CDR3nt: TGCGCCAGCAGCTTGGGGGAGACAGGACCCAATCAGCCCCAGCATTTT
j_gene: TRBJ2-7; v_gene: TRBV5-6; d_gene: .; abundance: .; CDR3aa: CASRSRETYEQYF; CDR3nt: TGTGCCAGCAGGTCCAGGGAAACCTACGAGCAGTACTTC
j_gene: TRBJ1-5; v_gene: TRBV19; d_gene: .; abundance: .; CDR3aa: CASSTGHRGNQPQHF; CDR3nt: TGTGCCAGTAGTACCGGTCACAGGGGCAATCAGCCCCAGCATTTT
j_gene: TRBJ2-2; v_gene: TRBV7-2; d_gene: .; abundance: .; CDR3aa: CASSFSWNTGELFF; CDR3nt: TGTGCCAGCAGCTTTAGCTGGAACACCGGGGAGCTGTTTTTT
j_gene: TRBJ1-1; v_gene: TRBV7-2; d_gene: .; abundance: .; CDR3aa: CASSSEPGAGQAFF; CDR3nt: TGTGCCAGCAGTTCCGAGCCTGGGGCCGGACAAGCTTTCTTT
j_gene: TRBJ2-2; v_gene: TRBV21-1; d_gene: .; abundance: .; CDR3aa: CASVPGLAGDTGELFF; CDR3nt: TGTGCCAGCGTCCCTGGGCTAGCGGGAGACACCGGGGAGCTGTTTTTT
j_gene: TRBJ1-3; v_gene: TRBV7-9; d_gene: .; abundance: few; CDR3aa: CASSDRTQPFGTIYF; CDR3nt: TGTGCCAGCAGCGATCGGACTCAACCCTTTGGCACCATATATTTT
j_gene: TRBJ1-2; v_gene: TRBV10-3; d_gene: TRBD1; abundance: .; CDR3aa: CATMKGTDTLLNYGYTF; CDR3nt: TGTGCCACCATGAAAGGGACAGATACTCTACTAAACTATGGCTACACCTTC
j_gene: TRBJ2-7; v_gene: TRBV15; d_gene: TRBD1; abundance: .; CDR3aa: CATSTRDRGYEQYF; CDR3nt: TGTGCCACCAGCACTCGGGACAGGGGGTACGAGCAGTACTTC
j_gene: TRBJ1-5; v_gene: TRBV6-5; d_gene: TRBD1; abundance: .; CDR3aa: CASRSTTGGSEPQHF; CDR3nt: TGTGCCAGCAGGTCAACGACAGGGGGCTCGGAGCCCCAGCATTTT
j_gene: TRBJ1-1; v_gene: TRBV19; d_gene: .; abundance: .; CDR3aa: CASSGRLNWNTEAFF; CDR3nt: TGTGCCAGTAGTGGCCGACTAAATTGGAACACTGAAGCTTTCTTT
j_gene: TRBJ2-3; v_gene: TRBV10-3; d_gene: TRBD2; abundance: .; CDR3aa: CAISDPQERGRNTQYF; CDR3nt: TGTGCCATCAGTGACCCACAGGAGCGGGGCAGGAACACGCAGTATTTT
j_gene: TRBJ2-1; v_gene: TRBV7-3; d_gene: TRBD1; abundance: .; CDR3aa: CASSLTGTGVDEQFF; CDR3nt: TGTGCCAGCAGCTTGACAGGGACCGGGGTGGATGAGCAGTTCTTC
j_gene: TRBJ1-1; v_gene: TRBV10-3; d_gene: TRBD1; abundance: .; CDR3aa: CAISRQGNTEAFF; CDR3nt: TGTGCCATCAGCCGACAGGGAAACACTGAAGCTTTCTTT
j_gene: TRBJ2-5; v_gene: TRBV15; d_gene: TRBD1; abundance: once; CDR3aa: CATSTGQGVQETQYF; CDR3nt: TGTGCCACCAGCACGGGACAGGGAGTTCAAGAGACCCAGTACTTC
j_gene: TRBJ2-3; v_gene: TRBV30; d_gene: .; abundance: few; CDR3aa: CAWTWGGTTDTQYF; CDR3nt: TGTGCCTGGACTTGGGGAGGTACCACAGATACGCAGTATTTT
j_gene: TRBJ1-1; v_gene: TRBV6-1; d_gene: .; abundance: .; CDR3aa: CASSRQNTEAFF; CDR3nt: TGTGCCAGCAGTAGACAGAACACTGAAGCTTTCTTT
j_gene: TRBJ2-1; v_gene: TRBV11-3; d_gene: .; abundance: .; CDR3aa: CASSLRAGLSYNEQFF; CDR3nt: TGTGCCAGCAGCTTAAGGGCGGGGTTATCCTACAATGAGCAGTTCTTC
j_gene: TRBJ2-3; v_gene: TRBV6-5; d_gene: TRBD2; abundance: .; CDR3aa: CASSRATSGTDTQYF; CDR3nt: TGTGCCAGCAGTCGTGCGACTAGCGGAACAGATACGCAGTATTTT
j_gene: TRBJ2-3; v_gene: TRBV6-5; d_gene: TRBD1; abundance: .; CDR3aa: CASSPRGQGHDTQYF; CDR3nt: TGTGCCAGCAGTCCGCGGGGACAGGGTCACGATACGCAGTATTTT
j_gene: TRBJ2-1; v_gene: TRBV6-5; d_gene: .; abundance: few; CDR3aa: CASSFAQQDNEQFF; CDR3nt: TGTGCCAGCAGTTTTGCTCAGCAGGACAATGAGCAGTTCTTC
j_gene: TRBJ2-5; v_gene: TRBV6-1; d_gene: .; abundance: .; CDR3aa: CASSLNRAQETQYF; CDR3nt: TGTGCCAGCAGCCTCAACAGGGCCCAAGAGACCCAGTACTTC
j_gene: TRBJ1-1; v_gene: TRBV5-4; d_gene: TRBD1; abundance: few; CDR3aa: CASSAAGTGQISTEAFF; CDR3nt: TGTGCCAGCAGCGCGGCCGGGACAGGGCAGATAAGTACTGAAGCTTTCTTT
j_gene: TRBJ2-1; v_gene: TRBV6-5; d_gene: TRBD2; abundance: .; CDR3aa: CASRRPAGDNEQFF; CDR3nt: TGTGCCAGCAGGCGGCCAGCGGGGGACAATGAGCAGTTCTTC
j_gene: TRBJ1-4; v_gene: TRBV29-1; d_gene: .; abundance: few; CDR3aa: CSAKTGTTNEKLFF; CDR3nt: TGCAGTGCTAAAACCGGGACAACTAATGAAAAACTGTTTTTT
j_gene: TRBJ2-5; v_gene: TRBV5-8; d_gene: TRBD2; abundance: .; CDR3aa: CASSSAVAGVYETQYF; CDR3nt: TGTGCCAGCAGCTCAGCGGTAGCGGGAGTTTATGAGACCCAGTACTTC
j_gene: TRBJ1-1; v_gene: TRBV7-8; d_gene: TRBD1; abundance: .; CDR3aa: CASSSYRGPNTEAFF; CDR3nt: TGTGCCAGCAGCTCCTATAGGGGGCCGAACACTGAAGCTTTCTTT
j_gene: TRBJ1-2; v_gene: TRBV18; d_gene: TRBD1; abundance: .; CDR3aa: CASSPRGVYGYTF; CDR3nt: TGTGCCAGCTCACCCAGGGGGGTCTACGGCTACACCTTC
j_gene: TRBJ2-7; v_gene: TRBV30; d_gene: .; abundance: once; CDR3aa: CAATTVVEQYF; CDR3nt: TGTGCCGCCACGACAGTTGTCGAGCAGTACTTC